This TCR beta chain was sequenced during a study of human T cells and chemical hapten exposure listed by TCRdb under 2021. Context from the whole study: For sensitization, 2% DPC in acetone was applied to a 2 cm by 2 cm area of upper inner arm skin. Weekly therapeutic DPC doses were additionally applied to the scalp of patients throughout the approximately 25-week study period. Patch testing was done on the upper back using Finn chambers containing 0.01% DPC, and results were scored after 6 days according to International Contact Dermatitis Research Group standards. The mostly female patient cohort included alopecia areata with under or over 50% scalp involvement, alopecia totalis and alopecia universalis. Libraries were combined into a pool for sequencing, and differences in TCR yield between samples came mainly from small differences in library volumes within the pool. In alopecia patients, the study followed how the peripheral blood TCR repertoire changed in vivo over primary and secondary sensitization to diphenylcyclopropenone (DPC), a hapten. Blood samples were taken from patients before sensitization (week 0) and then at 2, 6 and about 24 weeks after DPC sensitization. Blood for TCR sequencing was provided by twenty-nine alopecia patients at one to four time points (pre-sensitization, 2, 6 and 24 weeks). For every blood RNA sample, sequencing covered both the TCR alpha and TCR beta chains. Overall study outcomes, separate from this receptor: DPC sensitization did not change how many TCRs were above 1 in 1000 frequency, and no evidence was found of alterations in global repertoire structure. Patch test score was positively correlated with the number of PT1 expanded TCRs, with significance at thresholds 8, 16 and 32 but not at 4. After repeated subsampling, changes were observed in the strength of the expansion versus patch-test correlation and in the threshold at which the correlation became significant. Because every patient had alopecia, a presumed autoimmune disease, the patients' immune response might differ from that of healthy individuals. Compared with pre-sensitization or healthy control sets, expanded TCRs formed significantly more large CDR3 similarity clusters, which is consistent with antigen-driven responses.

Libraries were made using RACE. Sequenced on a NextSeq 500. During library preparation, unique molecular identifiers were attached to individual cDNA molecules so that TCRs could be counted quantitatively and reproducibly. Processing in the source paper ran as follows. The median number of TCRs per sample was 95,638, ranging from about 20,000 to 690,600. The Decombinator software suite was used to annotate the V, J and CDR3 of the TCR reads. To make PS versus PT1 abundance plots, every sample was subsampled to the same number of TCRs (28,000). Expanded TCRs were defined as absent before sensitization and observed at least eight times at the 2-week time point. The raw public reads went through TCRdb reprocessing: fastp at Q25, MiXCR clone calling, in-frame beta chains kept. Rows matching on CDR3 protein sequence are summarized as one entry with the most common DNA and genes. The V and J calls and clone size come from TCRdb's table, not from the authors' own analysis. This sample lists 39,000 or so distinct CDR3 sequences; about 4.2% were detected once. The leading ten clones occupy about a quarter of the sample.

Interpreted using the paper, the time point label stands for: patch test 1, 2 weeks after DPC sensitization. Taken with the paper, the label for treatment or condition translates to: therapeutic diphenylcyclopropenone sensitization with weekly scalp DPC. Total RNA was extracted from unfractionated whole blood collected in Tempus Blood RNA tubes. Blood at each patch-test visit was drawn before the patch test was applied. Patients were eligible if aged 18 to 70, diagnosed with alopecia and judged suitable for DPC therapy, and pregnant patients were excluded. The junction shows trimming of 3 bases on V and 4 bases on J, and the gene matches do not reach 6 bases of it. The CDR3 goes from the cysteine to the phenylalanine over 14 residues. CDR3 DNA is the only sequence kept; it has 42 bases, read in frame from the first base. The germline V gene (reference sequence) specifies SGHNT as CDR1 and YYREEE as CDR2.

This clonotype was seen ten or more times. Its target antigen remains unknown. No much larger clonotype is one base removed from it; base qualities were not supplied. Sequences were derived from whole blood, sampled in connection with sensitization to the hapten diphenylcyclopropenone (DPC). The chain is encoded by TRBV5-4 joined to TRBJ2-5, and TRBD2 matches 7 of the central bases. The receptor comes from a man in his forties or fifties with alopecia areata. Some clones in this sample may be carry-over from other donors' samples. The CDR3 reads as follows: CASSSRETLETQYF. The DNA sequence reads TGTGCCAGCAGCTCGCGGGAGACCCTAGAGACCCAGTACTTC.